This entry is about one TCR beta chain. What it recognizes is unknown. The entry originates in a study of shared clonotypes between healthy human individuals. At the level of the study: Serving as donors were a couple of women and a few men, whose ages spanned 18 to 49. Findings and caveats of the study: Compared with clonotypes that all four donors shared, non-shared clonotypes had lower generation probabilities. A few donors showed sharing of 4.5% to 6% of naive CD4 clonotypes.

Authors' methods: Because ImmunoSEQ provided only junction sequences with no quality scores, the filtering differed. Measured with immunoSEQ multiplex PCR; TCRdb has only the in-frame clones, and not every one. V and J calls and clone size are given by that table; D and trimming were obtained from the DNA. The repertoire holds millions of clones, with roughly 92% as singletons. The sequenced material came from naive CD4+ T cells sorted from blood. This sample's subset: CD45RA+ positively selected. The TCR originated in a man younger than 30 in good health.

CDR3 amino acids: CASTPRTDPEYF. CDR3 sequence (DNA): TGCGCCAGCACCCCCAGGACGGACCCGGAGTACTTC. The genes are TRBV10-2 and TRBJ2-7; D is unclear. The germline gives CDR1 WSHSY, CDR2 SAAADI. The CDR3 runs to 12 residues. The V end was cut by 7 bases, the J end by 11 bases, with 18 bases between.